This TCR beta chain was obtained from a study of blood T cell repertoires in COVID-19. Turning to the study itself: From the United States, Italy and Spain came samples of acute and convalescent COVID-19. Sources were T cells, B-cell-depleted T cells, or PBMCs; the material itself was cDNA or gDNA.

Per the authors' pipeline: Amplifying reference gene primers gave estimates of nucleated cell counts. TCRdb's copy holds only in-frame clones and misses some; the assay was immunoSEQ multiplex PCR. Clone size and V and J calls were adopted from that table, with D and trimming inferred from the DNA. Found here are tens of thousands of clones, about 91% of them singletons; the top ten hold 4.5% to 7%. The germline gives CDR1 SGHTA, CDR2 FQGNSA. The CDR3 runs to 15 residues. The V end lost 5 bases, the J end lost 0 bases, and 10 bases lay between the germline ends. Sequencing input: peripheral blood. The chain has TRBV7-2 and TRBJ1-4; D might be TRBD1 (5 bases). The TCR comes from a woman older than 75 with acute or convalescent COVID-19. CDR3 sequence reads: CASSLRTTTNEKLFF. The DNA of the CDR3 is TGTGCCAGCAGCCTAAGGACAACAACTAATGAAAAACTGTTTTTT.